This T cell receptor beta chain was captured by sequencing in a study of regulatory and conventional T cells in RAG deficiency. The repertoire was sequenced with immunoSEQ multiplex PCR; TCRdb's copy has only in-frame clones and lacks some. Counted here are over 2,500 clones, roughly 79% occurring once; the ten biggest clones make up approximately 4.8%. The sorted conventional CD4+ T cells were CD25-low and CD127-high, with genomic DNA sequenced. RAG-deficient patients with SCID, Omenn syndrome, or combined immunodeficiency. Trimming removed 6 bases at V and 9 bases at J, with 21 bases between. This CDR3 contains 14 residues. CDR1 and CDR2 from the germline V gene are MDHEN and SYDVKM. Worth noting for this clone: Its specificity is unknown.

Study-wide results and limits: Omenn patients showed >80% Treg-Tconv overlap and shorter CDR3 lengths. Shannon entropy was markedly lower and Simpson indices higher in RAG-deficient patients than control T-cell subsets. Other subsets showed approximately 10-fold reductions, but Treg unique TCR beta sequences fell 75 to 100-fold in these patients.

Sequenced: CD4+ effector T cells sorted from blood. The V gene is TRBV28, the J gene TRBJ2-7; D might be TRBD2 (6 bases). This clonotype originated in a human donor with RAG deficiency presenting as severe combined immunodeficiency. Here the CDR3 reads CASSPGSSLRRQYF. The CDR3 nucleotides are TGTGCCAGCAGCCCCGGGAGTTCCCTACGAAGGCAGTACTTC.